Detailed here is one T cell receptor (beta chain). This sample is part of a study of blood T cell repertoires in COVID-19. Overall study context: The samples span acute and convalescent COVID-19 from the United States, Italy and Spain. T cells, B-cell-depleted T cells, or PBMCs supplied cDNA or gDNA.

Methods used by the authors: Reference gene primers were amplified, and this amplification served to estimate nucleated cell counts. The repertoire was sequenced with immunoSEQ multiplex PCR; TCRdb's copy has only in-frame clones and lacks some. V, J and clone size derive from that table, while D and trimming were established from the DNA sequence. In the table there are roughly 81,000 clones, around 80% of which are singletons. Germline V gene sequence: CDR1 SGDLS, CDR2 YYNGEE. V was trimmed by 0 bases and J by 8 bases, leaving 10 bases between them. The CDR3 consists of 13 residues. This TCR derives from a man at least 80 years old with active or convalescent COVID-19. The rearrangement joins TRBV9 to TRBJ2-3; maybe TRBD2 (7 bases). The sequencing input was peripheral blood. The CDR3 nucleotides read TGTGCCAGCAGCGTAGCGGGGGGCGGTACGCAGTATTTT. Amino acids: CASSVAGGGTQYF.